The sequence of this T cell receptor beta chain was determined in a study of human T cells and chemical hapten exposure. Looking at the study overall: Scalp application of diphenylcyclopropenone was performed weekly in patients across the entire approximately 24-week study. The variation in per-sample TCR yields arose mainly from small differences in pooled library volumes. Whole-study findings and limits: The study found expanded TCRs formed significantly more large CDR3 similarity clusters than controls.

Deletions cut 3 bases from V and 6 bases from J, with 21 bases between. This CDR3 is built from 16 residues. Per the germline V gene, CDR1 is SGHDN and CDR2 is FVKESK. This clonotype was seen a single time. As yet, its antigen is unknown. As to time point: pre-sensitization, week 0. Treatment reported: therapeutic diphenylcyclopropenone sensitization with weekly scalp DPC. From whole blood left unfractionated, total RNA was extracted. TCRdb passed the RACE reads through MiXCR, listing each CDR3 protein once. In the table there are roughly 88,000 distinct CDR3 sequences, around 9.5% of which are singletons.

This TCR was sampled from a woman between 40 and 50 years old with alopecia areata. Some clones in this sample may be carry-over from other donors' samples. The sequencing here drew on whole blood, taken in connection with sensitization to the hapten diphenylcyclopropenone (DPC). This chain connects TRBV14 to TRBJ2-7; no firm D call. CDR3 sequence (DNA): TGTGCCAGCAGCCAGGCTGGACGCCTGCTGACCGGCGAGCAGTACTTC. This sequence encodes CASSQAGRLLTGEQYF.